This paragraph covers one TCR beta chain sequence. This specimen belongs to a study of shared clonotypes between healthy human individuals. The protocol was immunoSEQ multiplex PCR, while the TCRdb copy is restricted to in-frame clones and leaves out a portion. The sample contains hundreds of thousands of clones, around 93% of which appear only once. The naive CD8 fraction comprised CD45RO-negative cells positively selected for CCR7 and excluded terminally differentiated effector memory CD45RA+ cells. The sequenced sample was naive CD8+ T cells sorted from blood. This clonotype originated in a man younger than 45 in good health.

CDR3 in amino acids: CASSVGQLQETQYF. In DNA form, the CDR3 reads TGTGCCAGCAGCGTAGGGCAGCTCCAAGAGACCCAGTACTTC. The V call is TRBV9, the J call TRBJ2-5; D gene uncertain. The germline CDR1 and CDR2 sequences are SGDLS and YYNGEE. The V end was cut by 0 bases, the J end by 1 base, with 7 bases between. CDR3 length: 14 residues.